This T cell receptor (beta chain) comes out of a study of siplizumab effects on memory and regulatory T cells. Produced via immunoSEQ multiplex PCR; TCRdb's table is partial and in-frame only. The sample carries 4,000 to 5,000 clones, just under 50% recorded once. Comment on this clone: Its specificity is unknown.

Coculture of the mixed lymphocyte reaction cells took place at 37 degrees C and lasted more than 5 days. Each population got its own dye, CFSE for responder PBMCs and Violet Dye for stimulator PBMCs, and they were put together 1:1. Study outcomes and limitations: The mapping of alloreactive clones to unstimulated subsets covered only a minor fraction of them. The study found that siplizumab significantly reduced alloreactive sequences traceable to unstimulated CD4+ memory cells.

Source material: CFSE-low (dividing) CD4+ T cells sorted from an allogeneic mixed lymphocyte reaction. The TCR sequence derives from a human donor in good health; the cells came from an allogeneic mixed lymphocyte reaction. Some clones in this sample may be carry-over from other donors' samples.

CDR3 protein: CASSQVQPQHF. CDR3 coding DNA: TGTGCCAGCAGTCAGGTTCAGCCCCAGCATTTT. The chain recombines TRBV6-1 with TRBJ1-5, with unresolved D. CDR1 is MNHNS, CDR2 SASEGT, per germline. This CDR3 region has 11 residues. Trimming removed 5 bases from V and 6 bases from J, with 5 bases in between.